Detailed here is one TCR beta chain. In the authors' methods: Amplified reference gene primers provided the basis for estimating nucleated cell counts. Assay used: immunoSEQ multiplex PCR; TCRdb lists only in-frame clones, some missing. The V and J calls and clone size are taken from that table; D and trimming were inferred from the DNA. This table holds over 140,000 clones, around 82% found once. These data come from a study of blood T cell repertoires in COVID-19. Turning to the study itself: Spain, Italy and the United States supplied samples that represented acute and convalescent COVID-19. Sample material is recorded as cDNA or gDNA derived from T cells, B-cell-depleted T cells, or PBMCs.

V lost 8 bases and J lost 6, with 18 bases in between. CDR3 length: 13 amino acids. Germline V gene sequence: CDR1 SQVTM, CDR2 ANQGSEA. The clonotype comes from a woman aged 55-70 years with acute or convalescent COVID-19. This chain connects TRBV29-1 to TRBJ2-3; a possible D gene is TRBD2 (5 bases). The sample was peripheral blood. CDR3 coding DNA: TGCAGCTACGACGGCGGGTCGTCGGATACGCAGTATTTT. Amino acid sequence: CSYDGGSSDTQYF.